The clone carrying this T cell receptor beta chain was recorded a few times. Its target is not known. J was trimmed by 11 bases and V by 10 bases; bases with no gene match: 13. The CDR3 is 13 residues long. CDR1 and CDR2 (germline): KGHDR, SFDVKD. Via MiXCR, TCRdb re-called the RT-PCR reads, giving one row per CDR3 protein. The repertoire holds about 520,000 distinct CDR3 sequences, with 6.5% to 8% as singletons. The data stem from a study of response to subunit inactivated influenza vaccine. Whole-study findings and limits: There was a suggestion from the authors that each seasonal influenza vaccination recruits few new T cells.

The sequence came from a man aged 50-75 years who received an inactivated influenza vaccine. The sequenced sample was PBMCs from blood, obtained roughly 24 months after vaccination. This sequence joins TRBV24-1 and TRBJ2-7; 10 nucleotides align to TRBD2. In DNA, the CDR3 is TGTGCCACGAGGGCTAGCGGGGGTTCACAGGAGTACTTC. It codes for CATRASGGSQEYF.